This TCR beta chain was documented in a study of T cell responses to AZD1222 COVID-19 vaccine. As regards this clone: Its antigen is as yet unknown.

Profiled with immunoSEQ multiplex PCR; TCRdb holds only in-frame clones, not every one. Among 130,000 to 150,000 clones listed, 90% to 95% were seen once. Study-level points and caveats: Donor demographics were predominantly white British with a female majority; clonal diversity may be underestimated. Nearly half of unique spike-specific TCRs reportedly avoided B.1.351 and B.1.1.7 mutated regions.

CDR1 and CDR2 (germline): MNHEY, SVGAGI. The germline V and J ends were trimmed by 7 bases and 2 bases, with 8 bases remaining between them. The CDR3 totals 12 residues. The sequence came from an adult who received the AZD1222 COVID-19 vaccine. The specimen was peripheral blood, collected 28 days after the second AZD1222 dose. The genes are TRBV6-5 and TRBJ2-5; possibly TRBD1 or TRBD2 for D (5 bases each). The CDR3 region is CASNEGQETQYF. DNA for the CDR3: TGTGCCAGCAACGAGGGGCAAGAGACCCAGTACTTC.